This TCR beta chain was captured by sequencing in a study of cytomegalovirus exposure and HLA in healthy donors. PCR was performed using 60 Vbeta and 13 Jbeta primers. TCRdb keeps only in-frame clones here, not all; method: immunoSEQ multiplex PCR. The sample lists about 200,000 clones, roughly 80% occurring once. The V gene's germline CDR1 is MDHEN and CDR2 SYDVKM. This CDR3 contains 14 residues. J lost 5 bases, V lost 4 bases, and 5 bases had no gene match. This clone was observed a few times. This TCR was sampled from a man aged 45 to 65 in good health and CMV-seronegative. Source material: PBMCs. The V gene is TRBV28, the J gene TRBJ2-7; 10 bases match TRBD2. The chain's CDR3 is CASSSPSGSHEQYF. The CDR3 DNA reads as TGTGCCAGCAGTTCTCCTAGCGGGAGCCACGAGCAGTACTTC.